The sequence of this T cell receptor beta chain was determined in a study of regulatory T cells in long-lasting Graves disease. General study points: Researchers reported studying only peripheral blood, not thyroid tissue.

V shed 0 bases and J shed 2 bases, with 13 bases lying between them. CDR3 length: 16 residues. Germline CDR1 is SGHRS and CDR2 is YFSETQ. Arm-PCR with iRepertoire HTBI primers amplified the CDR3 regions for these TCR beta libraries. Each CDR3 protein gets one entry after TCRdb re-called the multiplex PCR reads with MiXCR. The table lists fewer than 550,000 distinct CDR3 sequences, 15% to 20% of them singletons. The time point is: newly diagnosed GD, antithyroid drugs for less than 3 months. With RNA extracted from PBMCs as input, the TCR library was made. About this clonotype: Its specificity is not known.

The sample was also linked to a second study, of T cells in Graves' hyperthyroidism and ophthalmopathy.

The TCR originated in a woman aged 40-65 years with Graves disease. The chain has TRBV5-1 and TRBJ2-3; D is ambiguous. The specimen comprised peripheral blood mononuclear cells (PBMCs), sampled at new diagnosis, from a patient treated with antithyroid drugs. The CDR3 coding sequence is TGCGCCAGCAGCTTGGATCCTGCCATCCCCACAGATACGCAGTATTTT. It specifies CASSLDPAIPTDTQYF.